What follows is one T cell receptor (beta chain) and its context. Its antigen remains undetermined. No per-base quality is available; no much larger clone lies one base away. The data were obtained in a study of cytomegalovirus exposure and HLA in healthy donors (dated by TCRdb to about 2017). About the study as a whole: An earlier analysis of fewer than 750 of the donors reported approximately 260 Gb of sequence data and about 120 million unique TCR beta sequences obtained from roughly 170 million T cells. The study used immunosequencing to profile the T cell repertoires of approximately 650 subjects and linked those repertoires to cytomegalovirus serostatus. Alongside the repertoire data, information on donor age, sex, ethnicity and CMV serostatus was compiled. A later analysis re-analyzed previously published TCR beta repertoires from roughly 600 donors and added high-resolution HLA genotyping to study TCR occurrence patterns. The later analysis used no new phenotypic data to find candidate immune exposures, relying instead on TCR beta sequences and their occurrence across donors. About 280 gigabases of sequencing data and tens of millions of unique TCR sequences were included in an early release covering 550 to 800 HLA-typed donors. Of the 398 genotyped donors, 65% to 90% fell in the genetic ancestry cluster associated with self-reported Caucasian donors. Genome-wide SNP genotypes for about 55% of the roughly 670 donors were used in a later genetic analysis, which treated that subset as a discovery cohort. High-throughput TCR immunosequencing, statistical association of individual TCRs with disease status, and machine learning were combined to predict cytomegalovirus infection status. The study was designed to test whether signatures of past pathogen exposure could be identified by cataloging public T cell receptors. The number of donors typed differed by locus, with 629-630 for A, B, C, DRB1 and DQB1, more than 500 for DQA1, approximately 570 for DPA1, and around 450 for DPB1. To decide whether each TCR beta V gene segment behaved as functional or pseudogenic, an earlier analysis of over 500 of the donors relied on high-throughput TCR beta sequencing. A separate validation cohort of 100 to 150 different subjects was used in addition to the approximately 700-subject first cohort. Class I and class II HLA loci were covered by the typing at four-digit resolution. Because of strong linkage in the cohort, 4 to 6 DR-DQ haplotypes were treated as single units for association and clustering. Across approximately 420 genotyped donors of the cohort, an average of roughly 230,000 unique TCR beta nucleotide sequences per donor were sequenced, and roughly 17% of those sequences were non-productive. All discovery cohort repertoires had been generated using a single sequencing platform.

The paper's findings and limits, for the study overall: The study gave a list of 150 to 200 TCR beta chains associated with cytomegalovirus. Strong co-occurrence of HLA alleles, especially DR and DQ, made assigning TCR associations to individual alleles difficult. The classifier was reported to diagnose cytomegalovirus status with high specificity and sensitivity in both the original and validation cohorts. In a later genetic analysis, a missense DCLRE1C variant was associated with V-gene and J-gene trimming of TCR beta chains, and the association was replicated in an independent cohort. At a false discovery rate of 0.05, a later analysis linked around 17,000 TCR beta sequences to specific HLA alleles. A further reported finding was that TCR beta sequences accurately predicted the HLA-A and HLA-B alleles for most subjects in the first cohort. While some public TCRs were present in many individuals, most TCR sequences turned up only very rarely across donors. Some IMGT-functional V segments, including TRBV6-2 and TRBV6-3, could not be distinguished by the 87-base-pair reads and were therefore excluded. The sequencing pipeline was judged likely to have produced a cluster of highly shared sequence variants as a technical artifact. A few of the identified cytomegalovirus-associated TCR beta chains were confirmed in vitro to be specific for cytomegalovirus antigens. Because counts were too low, about 18 rarely observed V segments, including chromosome 9 orphons, were excluded from the earlier analysis of 587 of the donors. Compared with equally common non-associated chains, HLA-associated TCR beta chains in a later analysis were more clonally expanded and had lower generation probabilities. Several of the top co-occurrence clusters appeared to be linked to parvovirus B19, influenza, CMV and Epstein-Barr virus, according to a later analysis. According to a later analysis, TCR association rates differed among HLA loci, with DRB1 alleles showing the most associated TCRs and HLA-C alleles showing the fewest. Correlated functional status among segregating V segments might be attributable to linkage disequilibrium, but an unknown experimental factor could not be ruled out. The only immune exposure information available for the cohort was CMV serostatus. The authors suggested that the approach could potentially be extended to other disease states and immunological phenotypes. A later analysis found that most CMV-associated TCR beta chains appeared HLA-restricted, with HLA associations seemingly driven largely by CMV exposure. An earlier analysis of 450 to 750 of the donors showed that most TCR beta V segments appeared in productive rearrangements either about 87% or about 30% of the time, which broadly matched IMGT annotations. A later genetic analysis reported fewer N-insertions in productive TCRs among donors in an Asian-associated ancestry cluster than the roughly 700-donor mean. The cohort was sequenced for TCR beta chains only, and without alpha or paired-chain data the features that could be detected were limited. Roughly uniform sequencing depth across donors was assumed in presence/absence analyses, although this assumption may not hold. Because HLA typing was missing for some donors at each locus, association tests included only the typed subset.

Receptor amplification or capture employed the immunoSEQ multiplex PCR assay. The multiplex PCR relied on a mix of 60 forward primers for TCR Vbeta segments and 13 reverse primers for TCR Jbeta segments. The CDR3 region of rearranged TCR beta genes was amplified from genomic DNA by a multiplex PCR assay. The Illumina HiSeq System was used to sequence the amplified TCR beta libraries as 87-base-pair reads. The paper's processing steps were these. A later analysis counted about 76 million unique TCR beta chains across the 650 to 800 repertoires, and 9.5 million to 11 million of these chains were shared by at least two donors. To remove PCR and sequencing errors, raw reads were error-corrected and collapsed into unique sequences using a nearest-neighbor algorithm that merged closely related sequences. To assign V, D and J gene segments, CDR3 sequences were aligned to IMGT reference sequences. For a sequence to be retained, a match of at least six nucleotides was required to both a V gene segment and a J gene segment. Rearrangements were classified as productive when the CDR3 lacked stop codons and remained in frame with V and J, and all other rearrangements were classified as non-productive. CDR3 was defined according to IMGT convention as the region running from the second conserved V-encoded cysteine to the conserved J-encoded phenylalanine. The earlier analysis of more than 450 of the donors excluded sequences that lacked an unambiguous match to a single V gene segment. An earlier analysis of about 600 of the donors called V segments functional above 56.7% productive rearrangements and segregating when the between-donor standard deviation exceeded 5%. A statistical classification framework was developed to diagnose cytomegalovirus status using the catalog of TCR beta chain sequences. In a later analysis, TCR nucleotide sequences were compared against IMGT/GENE-DB human TR gene sequences so that V and J genes could be assigned. A later analysis assigned CDR3 sequences and most-parsimonious VDJ recombination scenarios with the TCRdist pipeline. In a later analysis, each TCR beta chain was defined by its CDR3 amino acid sequence together with its V-gene family, and reads without a unique V-gene family were excluded. As a way to deal with suspected cross-contamination and a sequencing artifact, a later analysis dropped 450 to 700 nucleotide sequences that were highly shared and had low generation probability. In a later analysis, a clonal expansion index was calculated for each public chain from normalized within-repertoire ranks of inferred template counts. In a later analysis, generation probabilities were computed using a VDJ recombination model fitted to out-of-frame rearrangements, and the results were checked against IGoR. A later analysis scored TCR-TCR, TCR-HLA and TCR-CMV co-occurrence with hypergeometric tests, applying a repertoire-size bias correction to TCR pairs. False discovery rates were estimated in a later analysis by permuting HLA or CMV assignments 20 times. In a later analysis, co-occurring TCRs were grouped using DBSCAN, with TCRdist sequence similarity added in when clustering inside HLA-allele-positive subsets. Co-occurrence clustering excluded repertoires with fewer than 30,000 or more than 120,000 public chains, plus five with anomalous nucleotide sharing. TCRdb took over this immuneACCESS table, retaining in-frame rearrangements with V and J assigned. Such tables are incomplete; in checked studies, under half of the missing clones stem from an unresolved V gene, and the remainder is unexplained. V, J and clone size reflect that table, while D and trimming were determined from the DNA. The sample includes roughly 140,000 clones, with approximately 80% observed a single time. Together, the top ten hold approximately 5.5% of the sample.

Based on the germline V gene, the CDR1 and CDR2 sequences are ENHRY and SYGVKD. The CDR3 holds 15 amino acids from the cysteine to the phenylalanine. The sequence is cut down to CDR3 DNA, 45 bases in frame from base 1. The cohort comprised 710 or so healthy bone marrow donors. All cohort members were sampled while nominally healthy, although unrecorded immune exposures were likely present. The donor was CMV seropositive and was included in the group of 250 to 300 seropositive cohort members. Every donor gave a peripheral blood sample, and the peripheral blood mononuclear cells from that sample were used for TCR beta sequencing. Genomic DNA was extracted from the blood cell samples with the Qiagen DNeasy Blood Extraction Kit.

The sequencing input was PBMCs. The TCR originated in a man in his thirties or forties in good health and CMV-seropositive. The chain links TRBV10-3 with TRBJ2-5, with 7 bases aligning to TRBD1. Near its end, the DNA agrees better with TRBJ2-7, so the J call may be wrong. This receptor carries the CDR3 CAISPRTGNPYEQYF. The DNA sequence reads TGTGCCATCAGTCCTAGGACAGGAAACCCCTACGAGCAGTACTTC.